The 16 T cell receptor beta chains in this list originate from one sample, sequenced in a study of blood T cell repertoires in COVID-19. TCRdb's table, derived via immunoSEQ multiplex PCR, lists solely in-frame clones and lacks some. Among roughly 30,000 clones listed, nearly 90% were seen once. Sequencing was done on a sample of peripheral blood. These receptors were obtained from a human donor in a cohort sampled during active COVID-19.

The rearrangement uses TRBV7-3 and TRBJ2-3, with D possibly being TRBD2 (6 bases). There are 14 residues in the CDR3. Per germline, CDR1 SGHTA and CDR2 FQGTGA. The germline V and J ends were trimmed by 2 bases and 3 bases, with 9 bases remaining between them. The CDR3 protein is CASSLGGATDTQYF. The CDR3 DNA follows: TGTGCCAGCAGCTTAGGCGGGGCTACAGATACGCAGTATTTT.

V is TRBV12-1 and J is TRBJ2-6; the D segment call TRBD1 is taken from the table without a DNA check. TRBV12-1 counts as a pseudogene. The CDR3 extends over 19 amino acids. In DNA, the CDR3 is TGTGCCAGCAGCCCACTGGGACAGGGGGTTGATCCTGGGGCCAACGTCCTGACTTTC. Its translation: CASSPLGQGVDPGANVLTF.

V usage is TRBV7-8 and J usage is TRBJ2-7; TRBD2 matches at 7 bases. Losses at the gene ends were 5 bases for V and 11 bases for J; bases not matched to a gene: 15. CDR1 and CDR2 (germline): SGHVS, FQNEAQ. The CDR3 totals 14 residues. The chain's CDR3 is CASSLIPTSTSEYF. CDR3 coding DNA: TGTGCCAGCAGCCTCATCCCGACTAGCACCTCAGAGTACTTC.

The CDR3, as DNA: TGTGCCAGCGCGGACTCGGCCGCGTACAATGAGCAGTTCTTC. Its protein is CASADSAAYNEQFF. The chain links TRBV6-5 to TRBJ2-1; maybe TRBD2 (5 bases). V was cut by 8 bases and J by 4 bases, with 15 bases left in between. The CDR3 covers 14 residues. Germline CDR1 and CDR2: MNHEY and SVGAGI.

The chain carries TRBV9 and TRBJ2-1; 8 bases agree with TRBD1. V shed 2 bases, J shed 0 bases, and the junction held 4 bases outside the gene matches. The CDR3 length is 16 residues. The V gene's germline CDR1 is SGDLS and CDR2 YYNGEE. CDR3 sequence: CASSVTGGSSYNEQFF. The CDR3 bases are TGTGCCAGCAGCGTCACAGGGGGGAGCTCCTACAATGAGCAGTTCTTC. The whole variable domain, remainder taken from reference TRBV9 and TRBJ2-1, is DSGVTQTPKHLITATGQRVTLRCSPRSGDLSVYWYQQSLDQGLQFLIQYYNGEERAKGNILERFSAQQFPDLHSELNLSSLELGDSALYFCASSVTGGSSYNEQFFGPGTRLTVL.

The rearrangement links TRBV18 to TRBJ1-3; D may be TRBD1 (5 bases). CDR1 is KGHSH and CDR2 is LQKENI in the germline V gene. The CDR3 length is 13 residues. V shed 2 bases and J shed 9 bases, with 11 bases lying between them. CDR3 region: CASSPIREGTIYF. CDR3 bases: TGTGCCAGCTCACCAATCAGGGAGGGCACCATATATTTT. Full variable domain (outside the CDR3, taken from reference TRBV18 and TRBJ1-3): NAGVMQNPRHLVRRRGQEARLRCSPMKGHSHVYWYRQLPEEGLKFMVYLQKENIIDESGMPKERFSAEFPKEGPSILRIQQVVRGDSAAYFCASSPIREGTIYFGEGSWLTVV.

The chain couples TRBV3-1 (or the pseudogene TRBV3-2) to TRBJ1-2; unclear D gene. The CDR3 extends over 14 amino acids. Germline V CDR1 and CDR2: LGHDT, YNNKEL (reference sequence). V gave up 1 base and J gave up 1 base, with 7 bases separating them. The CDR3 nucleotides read TGTGCCAGCAGCCAAGTCCGAGATAACTATGGCTACACCTTC. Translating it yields CASSQVRDNYGYTF.

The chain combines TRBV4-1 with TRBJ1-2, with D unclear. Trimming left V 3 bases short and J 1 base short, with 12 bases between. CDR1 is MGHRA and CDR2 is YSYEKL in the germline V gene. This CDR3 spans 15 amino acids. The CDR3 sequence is CASSQDSTVNYGYTF. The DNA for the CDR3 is TGCGCCAGCAGCCAGGATTCTACAGTTAACTATGGCTACACCTTC.

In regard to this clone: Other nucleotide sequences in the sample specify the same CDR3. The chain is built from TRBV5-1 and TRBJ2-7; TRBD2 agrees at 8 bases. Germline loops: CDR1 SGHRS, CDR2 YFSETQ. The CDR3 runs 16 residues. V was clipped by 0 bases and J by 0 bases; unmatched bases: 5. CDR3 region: CASSLAPSGGSYEQYF. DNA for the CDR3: TGCGCCAGCAGCTTGGCCCCCAGCGGGGGCTCCTACGAGCAGTACTTC. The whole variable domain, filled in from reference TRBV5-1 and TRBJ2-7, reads KAGVTQTPRYLIKTRGQQVTLSCSPISGHRSVSWYQQTPGQGLQFLFEYFSETQRNKGNFPGRFSGRQFSNSRSEMNVSTLELGDSALYLCASSLAPSGGSYEQYFGPGTRLTVT.

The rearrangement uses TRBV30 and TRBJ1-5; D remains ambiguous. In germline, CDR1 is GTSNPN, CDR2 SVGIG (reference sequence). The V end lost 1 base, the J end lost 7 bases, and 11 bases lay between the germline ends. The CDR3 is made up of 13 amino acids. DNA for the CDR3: TGTGCCTGGAGTGCCGGGGATAGGCAGCCCCAGCATTTT. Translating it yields CAWSAGDRQPQHF.

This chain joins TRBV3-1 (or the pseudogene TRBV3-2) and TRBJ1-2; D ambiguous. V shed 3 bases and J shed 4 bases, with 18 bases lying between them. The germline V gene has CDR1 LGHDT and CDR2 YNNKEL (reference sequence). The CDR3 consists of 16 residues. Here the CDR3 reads CASSHPTPTRGYGYTF. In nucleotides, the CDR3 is TGTGCCAGCAGCCATCCTACCCCGACACGGGGCTATGGCTACACCTTC.

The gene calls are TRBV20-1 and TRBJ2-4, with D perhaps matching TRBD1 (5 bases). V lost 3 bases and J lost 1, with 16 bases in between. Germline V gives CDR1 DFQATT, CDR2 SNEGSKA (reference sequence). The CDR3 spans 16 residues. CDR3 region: CSASRQGSIAKNIQYF. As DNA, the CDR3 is TGCAGTGCTAGTAGGCAGGGAAGTATCGCCAAAAACATTCAGTACTTC.

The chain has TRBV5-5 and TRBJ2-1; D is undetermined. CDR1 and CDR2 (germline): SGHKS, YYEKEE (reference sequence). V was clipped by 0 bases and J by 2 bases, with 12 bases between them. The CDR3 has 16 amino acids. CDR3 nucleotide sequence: TGTGCCAGCAGCTTGGTCCGGGTGACCCCCTACAATGAGCAGTTCTTC. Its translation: CASSLVRVTPYNEQFF.

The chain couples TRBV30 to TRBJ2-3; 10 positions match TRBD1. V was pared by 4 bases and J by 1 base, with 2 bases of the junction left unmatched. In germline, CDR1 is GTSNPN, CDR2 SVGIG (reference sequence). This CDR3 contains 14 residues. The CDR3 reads CAWKTGGRTDTQYF. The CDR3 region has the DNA TGTGCCTGGAAGACAGGGGGCCGCACAGATACGCAGTATTTT.

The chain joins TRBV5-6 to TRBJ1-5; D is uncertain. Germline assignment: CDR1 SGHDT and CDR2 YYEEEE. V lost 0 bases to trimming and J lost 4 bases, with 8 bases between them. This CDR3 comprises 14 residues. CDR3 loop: CASSLGRENQPQHF. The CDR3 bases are TGTGCCAGCAGCTTGGGTAGGGAGAATCAGCCCCAGCATTTT.

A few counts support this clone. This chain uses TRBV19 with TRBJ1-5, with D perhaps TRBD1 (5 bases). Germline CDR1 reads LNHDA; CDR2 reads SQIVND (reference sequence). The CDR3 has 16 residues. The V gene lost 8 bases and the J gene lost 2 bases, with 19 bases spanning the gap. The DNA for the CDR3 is TGTGCCAGTGACGTAGGGGCAGGGTTTGGCAATCAGCCCCAGCATTTT. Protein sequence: CASDVGAGFGNQPQHF.